The 6 T cell receptor beta chains presented below share a single source sample, sequenced in a study of cytomegalovirus exposure and HLA in healthy donors. Produced via immunoSEQ multiplex PCR; TCRdb's table is partial and in-frame only. This sample has about 330,000 clones, with about nine tenths found just once. Material for sequencing was PBMCs. The receptors shown here come from a woman aged 30 to 39 in good health and CMV-seropositive.

The chain links TRBV9 to TRBJ2-1, with 13 nucleotides matching TRBD2. Germline V gives CDR1 SGDLS, CDR2 YYNGEE. CDR3 length: 17 residues. Trimming cost V 3 bases and J 4 bases; bases outside gene matches: 7. CDR3: CASSGQGGLAGYNEQFF. CDR3 DNA: TGTGCCAGCAGCGGGCAGGGGGGACTAGCGGGATACAATGAGCAGTTCTTC.

The rearrangement uses TRBV4-2 and TRBJ2-2; TRBD1 agrees at 7 bases. From germline, CDR1 is LGHNA and CDR2 YNFKEQ. The CDR3 consists of 16 residues. J was trimmed by 1 base and V by 6 bases; bases with no gene match: 8. The CDR3 loop is CASSINRGLNTGELFF. The CDR3, as DNA: TGTGCCAGCAGTATAAACAGGGGCCTGAACACCGGGGAGCTGTTTTTT.

This chain connects TRBV5-1 to TRBJ2-1; 7 bases line up with TRBD2. V lost 0 bases to trimming and J lost 9 bases; unmatched junction nucleotides: 6. This CDR3 contains 14 residues. The germline CDR1 and CDR2 sequences are SGHRS and YFSETQ. In DNA, the CDR3 is TGCGCCAGCAGCTTGGCAGCGGGGTCGGGTGAGCAGTTCTTC. Its translation is CASSLAAGSGEQFF.

The chain employs TRBV11-2 and TRBJ2-7; the D gene is possibly TRBD2 (6 bases). Germline CDR1 SGHAT, CDR2 FQNNGV. The CDR3 has 14 residues. Trimming took off 4 bases at V and 2 bases at J, with 12 bases between the two ends. The CDR3 DNA follows: TGTGCCAGCAGCTCAAGCCGGGGGACCTACGAGCAGTACTTC. This encodes CASSSSRGTYEQYF.

The V gene is TRBV5-1, the J gene TRBJ2-7; D is possibly TRBD1 (6 bases). Trimming took off 1 base at V and 2 bases at J, with 22 bases between the two ends. In germline, CDR1 is SGHRS, CDR2 YFSETQ. The CDR3 length is 18 residues. CDR3 DNA: TGCGCCAGCAGCTTGTATTTCGATCGGACAGACTATCCCTACGAGCAGTACTTC. Protein product: CASSLYFDRTDYPYEQYF.

The table lists this clone with a few counts. V is TRBV7-9 and J is TRBJ1-5, with 10 bases matching TRBD1. J lost 2 bases, V lost 5 bases, and 6 bases had no gene match. Per germline, CDR1 SEHNR and CDR2 FQNEAQ (reference sequence). This CDR3 has 16 residues. DNA for the CDR3: TGTGCCAGCAGCGTCGGGACAGGGGCGGGCAATCAGCCCCAGCATTTT. Protein: CASSVGTGAGNQPQHF.